A selection of T cell receptor beta chains follows, all from one sample in a study of blood T cells in healthy people across ages. MiXCR, applied by TCRdb to the 5' RACE reads, yields one record per CDR3 protein. The data contain about 1.8 million distinct CDR3 sequences, 40% to 55% of them singletons. Input material: blood. The receptors shown here come from a woman aged 40 to 50 in good health. Both conserved end residues are part of each CDR3. Fields, in order: clone size, V gene, D gene, J gene, CDR3 DNA, CDR3 protein. D genes are given only for firm matches. A row's size may be missing; if present it is once, few, many or a size class.

>.|TRBV10-3|.|TRBJ2-3
TGTGCCATCAGTGAGTCAAGGGGCGGCGCAGATACGCAGTATTTT
CAISESRGGADTQYF
>few|TRBV28|.|TRBJ2-5
TGTGCCAGCAGTTTCGGTGGGAGAGTCGGAGAGACCCAGTACTTC
CASSFGGRVGETQYF
>.|TRBV28|.|TRBJ2-5
TGTGCCAGCAGTCCAGCGGGCTCCCACCAAGAGACCCAGTACTTC
CASSPAGSHQETQYF
>few|TRBV27|.|TRBJ2-7
TGTGCCACTGACACTTTCCGGGATTACGAGCAGTACTTC
CATDTFRDYEQYF
>once|TRBV11-2|.|TRBJ2-7
TGTGCCAGCAGCTCCCTGGGCGAGACAGGACCCTCCTACGAGCAGTACTTC
CASSSLGETGPSYEQYF
>.|TRBV6-1|.|TRBJ2-5
TGTGCCAGCAGTGCCAAAATCTCCGCGCCCCAAGAGACCCAGTACTTC
CASSAKISAPQETQYF
>.|TRBV4-1|.|TRBJ2-6
TGCGCCAGCAGCCCAAGGGGCCCAGATTTATCTGGGGCCAACGTCCTGACTTTC
CASSPRGPDLSGANVLTF
>.|TRBV4-3|TRBD1|TRBJ2-3
TGCGCCAGCAGCACCCCGAGTGGGACAGGGCGAGGAGATACGCAGTATTTT
CASSTPSGTGRGDTQYF
>few|TRBV5-1|.|TRBJ2-5
TGCGCCAGCAGCTTGGACAGGGCTGTCCAAGAGACCCAGTACTTC
CASSLDRAVQETQYF
>.|TRBV27|.|TRBJ2-7
TGTGCCAGCATGAGTATTAGGTCGCCGGGAGAGCAGTACTTC
CASMSIRSPGEQYF
>once|TRBV7-2|.|TRBJ1-5
TGTGCCAGCAGCATACACAGGGTCAATCAGCCCCAGCATTTT
CASSIHRVNQPQHF
>.|TRBV7-3|TRBD2|TRBJ2-5
TGTGCCAGCAGCTTAATCCCCTTGGCCGGGGGGGCTCTGGAGACCCAGTACTTC
CASSLIPLAGGALETQYF
>.|TRBV6-5|.|TRBJ2-5
TGTGCCAGCAGTCGCGATCCCCGGGAGCCACAAGAGACCCAGTACTTC
CASSRDPREPQETQYF
>.|TRBV29-1|.|TRBJ2-4
TGCAGCGTTGCGACAGTTCGAGCCAAAAACATTCAGTACTTC
CSVATVRAKNIQYF
>.|TRBV6-2/TRBV6-3|TRBD2|TRBJ2-7
TGTGCCAGCAGGCGCGCGGGGGGAACCTACGAGCAGTACTTC
CASRRAGGTYEQYF
>.|TRBV29-1|.|TRBJ2-3
TGCAGCGTTGTTTGGCGCGAGGACCATAGCACAGATACGCAGTATTTT
CSVVWREDHSTDTQYF
>.|TRBV12-3/TRBV12-4|.|TRBJ2-7
TGTGCCAGCAGTTTAGGGACAGCAAAACTCTACGAGCAGTACTTC
CASSLGTAKLYEQYF
>.|TRBV18|TRBD1|TRBJ2-6
TGTGCCAGCTCACCTACCGACAGGGGAGTCTCTGGGGCCAACGTCCTGACTTTC
CASSPTDRGVSGANVLTF
>.|TRBV5-1|TRBD2|TRBJ2-1
TGCGCCAGCAGAGAGAGTAGCGGGGGCCTCTACAATGAGCAGTTCTTC
CASRESSGGLYNEQFF
>few|TRBV20-1|.|TRBJ2-7
TGCAGTGCGCCATCGGGGTTCTCCGACGAGCAGTACTTC
CSAPSGFSDEQYF
>.|TRBV11-2|.|TRBJ2-7
TGTGCCAGCAGCTTAGATCCTAAGGACCAGTACTTC
CASSLDPKDQYF
>.|TRBV6-5|TRBD2|TRBJ2-3
TGTGCCAGCAGTTCCTTGGGGCTAGCGGGGGGGGTCACAGATACGCAGTATTTT
CASSSLGLAGGVTDTQYF
>many|TRBV9|.|TRBJ1-5
TGTGCCAGCAGTGTTGCTAGCAATCAGCCCCAGCATTTT
CASSVASNQPQHF
>.|TRBV20-1|.|TRBJ2-3
TGCAGTGCTAGTAGGGGCAGCAGCACAGATACGCAGTATTTT
CSASRGSSTDTQYF
>.|TRBV4-1|TRBD1|TRBJ2-5
TGCGCCAGCAGCGGGACCCGGACAGGAAAAGAGACCCAGTACTTC
CASSGTRTGKETQYF
>.|TRBV6-2/TRBV6-3|TRBD2|TRBJ2-1
TGTGCCAGTGAGACTAGCGGAAATAACAATGAGCAGTTCTTC
CASETSGNNNEQFF
>.|TRBV10-3|.|TRBJ2-1
TGTGCCATCAGTGAGTCTGGACGAGACCCCATTAGGGCTGAGCAGTTCTTC
CAISESGRDPIRAEQFF
>.|TRBV7-2|.|TRBJ1-5
TGTGCCAGCAGCTTAGAGAGGAGTCAACCCCAGCATTTT
CASSLERSQPQHF